This passage covers 12 T cell receptor beta chains from one sample sequenced in a study of OX40 agonist ivuxolimab in advanced cancers. The library relied on the immunoSEQ multiplex PCR assay. Entries here come from immuneACCESS through TCRdb and include only in-frame sequences with V and J called. Some clones fail to appear in such tables; in the studies checked, an unresolved V gene covers under half of the shortfall, and the cause of the remainder is unknown. The sample records some 60,000 clones, roughly 84% of which are singletons. The ten biggest clones cover 27% of the sample. The sequencing used CD4+ or CD8+ T cells sorted from blood, collected in a trial of the OX40 agonist ivuxolimab. Receptors were obtained from an adult with an advanced solid tumor such as melanoma, head and neck, liver or kidney cancer.

The V and J genes are TRBV6-5 and TRBJ1-3, with D possibly TRBD1 on 5 matching bases. The CDR3 length is 16 residues. Germline loops: CDR1 MNHEY, CDR2 SVGAGI. V lost 4 bases and J 4 bases, leaving 17 bases between the germline ends. CDR3 amino acids: CASSSTGGDVGNTIYF. CDR3 coding DNA: TGTGCCAGCAGTTCCACGGGGGGAGATGTCGGAAACACCATATATTTT.

The chain uses TRBV9 and TRBJ2-3; weak D call: TRBD2 (7 bases). Germline values: CDR1 SGDLS, CDR2 YYNGEE. V was cut by 2 bases and J by 2 bases, with 21 bases left in between. The CDR3 sequence is 18 residues long. The CDR3 sequence is CASSVLPGGSGDTDTQYF. CDR3 sequence (DNA): TGTGCCAGCAGCGTCCTCCCGGGGGGATCAGGGGACACAGATACGCAGTATTTT.

This clone was detected many times. The rearrangement links TRBV11-2 to TRBJ1-6; D possibly corresponds to TRBD1 (6 bases). Germline assignment: CDR1 SGHAT and CDR2 FQNNGV. CDR3 size: 16 residues. Trimming cost V 1 base and J 6 bases, with 13 bases left between them. This chain's CDR3 is CASSLGVGGLNSPLHF. The CDR3 DNA reads as TGTGCCAGCAGCTTAGGGGTCGGGGGGCTTAATTCACCCCTCCACTTT.

The rearrangement uses TRBV28 and TRBJ1-6; D may be TRBD1 (5 bases). Trimming pared 6 bases from V and 8 bases from J, leaving 20 bases between. This CDR3 is built from 16 residues. CDR1 and CDR2 from the germline V gene are MDHEN and SYDVKM. The CDR3 nucleotides are TGTGCCAGCAGCCCAACGAGTCTCCTAGGGGATTCACCCCTCCACTTT. Protein: CASSPTSLLGDSPLHF.

V is TRBV11-3 and J is TRBJ1-1; D is ambiguous. The CDR3 loop spans 13 amino acids. Germline V lookup: CDR1 SGHNT, CDR2 YENEEA. Trimming cost V 2 bases and J 0 bases, with 4 bases left between them. CDR3 in amino acids: CASSLLMNTEAFF. CDR3 DNA: TGTGCCAGCAGCTTACTCATGAACACTGAAGCTTTCTTT.

CDR3 region: CASSFRASTGELFF. The CDR3 DNA reads TGTGCCAGCAGCTTCAGGGCCAGCACCGGGGAGCTGTTTTTT. V is TRBV11-2 and J is TRBJ2-2; tentatively, D is TRBD1 (5 bases). This CDR3 region has 14 residues. V gave up 3 bases and J gave up 4 bases, with 9 bases separating them. The V gene's germline CDR1 is SGHAT and CDR2 FQNNGV.

This clone was seen more than once but under ten times. The V gene is TRBV10-1, the J gene TRBJ2-3, with 7 bases aligning to TRBD2. This CDR3 comprises 12 residues. The V and J ends lost 0 bases and 11 bases, in that order; junction bases with no gene match: 2. In germline, CDR1 is WNHNN, CDR2 SYGVQD (reference sequence). The CDR3 loop is CASSESGREQYF. The CDR3 bases are TGCGCCAGCAGTGAGTCGGGGAGGGAGCAGTATTTT.

The chain has TRBV10-2 and TRBJ2-1, with D maybe TRBD1 (6 bases). Trimming pared 2 bases from V and 3 bases from J, leaving 11 bases between. CDR1 WSHSY and CDR2 SAAADI come from the germline V gene. CDR3 length equals 15 residues. CDR3: CASSEGGRVYNEQFF. Here the CDR3 DNA reads TGCGCCAGCAGTGAGGGGGGCCGCGTCTACAATGAGCAGTTCTTC.

The rearrangement joins TRBV4-3 to TRBJ2-1; D gene ambiguous. Germline V gives CDR1 LGHNA, CDR2 YSLEER. This CDR3 region has 13 residues. V lost 0 bases and J 8 bases, leaving 8 bases between the germline ends. The CDR3 loop reads CASSQDLRDEQFF. CDR3 DNA: TGCGCCAGCAGCCAAGATCTGCGCGATGAGCAGTTCTTC.

The V gene is TRBV7-2, the J gene TRBJ2-3; 11 bases line up with TRBD2. V gave up 2 bases and J gave up 4 bases; unmatched junction bases: 8. This CDR3 is built from 17 residues. Germline V CDR1 and CDR2: SGHTA, FQGNSA. The CDR3 nucleotides read TGTGCCAGCAGCTTAAATAGCGGGGGGGCGTCAGCAGATACGCAGTATTTT. It specifies CASSLNSGGASADTQYF.

This clone showed up just a few times. The chain joins TRBV27 to TRBJ2-7; the match to TRBD1 covers 8 bases. Germline assignment: CDR1 MNHEY and CDR2 SMNVEV (reference sequence). The CDR3 spans 16 residues. After removal of 5 bases from V and 7 bases from J, the junction contained 16 bases not matched to a gene. CDR3 coding DNA: TGTGCCAGCAGTCTACTGGAGGCAGGGGGCACAGAGGAGCAGTACTTC. Protein product: CASSLLEAGGTEEQYF.

V and J are TRBV28 and TRBJ1-4; D is undetermined. Trimming cost V 8 bases and J 15 bases, with 16 bases left between them. The CDR3 sequence is 11 residues long. Germline V gene data show CDR1 as MDHEN and CDR2 as SYDVKM. Written as DNA, the CDR3 is TGTGCCAGCCAAACCGGGCCCTTTTTGTTTTTT. It specifies CASQTGPFLFF. The whole variable domain, filled in from reference TRBV28 and TRBJ1-4, reads DVKVTQSSRYLVKRTGEKVFLECVQDMDHENMFWYRQDPGLGLRLIYFSYDVKMKEKGDIPEGYSVSREKKERFSLILESASTNQTSMYLCASQTGPFLFFGSGTQLSVL.